This TCR beta chain was sequenced for a study of human T cells and chemical hapten exposure. TCRdb re-called the RACE reads with MiXCR, one entry per CDR3 protein. There are under 300,000 distinct CDR3 sequences in the sample; approximately 7.5% occur only once, and 1.2% lies in the top ten. Sample time point: pre-sensitization, week 0. The treatment here: therapeutic diphenylcyclopropenone sensitization with weekly scalp DPC. This clonotype was observed at least ten times. This clonotype was sampled from a man in his late teens or twenties with alopecia areata. Some clones in this sample may be carry-over from other donors' samples. The sequenced sample was whole blood, obtained in connection with sensitization to the hapten diphenylcyclopropenone (DPC).

The DNA of the CDR3 is TGTGCCAGCAGCATCACAGGGGACGGCACTGAAGCTTTCTTT. Protein: CASSITGDGTEAFF. V gene TRBV5-6 combines with J gene TRBJ1-1; TRBD1 agrees at 7 bases. V was pared by 4 bases and J by 4 bases, with 7 bases of the junction left unmatched. The CDR3 is made up of 14 amino acids. Germline V CDR1 and CDR2: SGHDT, YYEEEE. The whole variable domain, remainder taken from reference TRBV5-6 and TRBJ1-1, is DAGVTQSPTHLIKTRGQQVTLRCSPKSGHDTVSWYQQALGQGPQFIFQYYEEEERQRGNFPDRFSGHQFPNYSSELNVNALLLGDSALYLCASSITGDGTEAFFGQGTRLTVV.